This T cell receptor beta chain was identified during a study of blood T cells in healthy people across ages. Then a second PCR, running about 6 to 12 cycles, was carried out with a sample-barcoded 5' primer and a J-beta primer mix. TCRdb re-analysed the 5' RACE reads in MiXCR, keeping a single row per CDR3 protein. The sample records around 850,000 distinct CDR3 sequences, roughly 34% being singletons. This clonotype was recorded a few times. This receptor was identified in a man aged 18-30 years in good health. Sequences were obtained from blood.

The CDR3, as DNA: TGTGCCATCAGTGATCTCGGGACAGGGCAACAGCCCCAGCATTTT. Encoded protein: CAISDLGTGQQPQHF. V and J are TRBV10-3 and TRBJ1-5; 9 nucleotides match TRBD1. The CDR3 spans 15 residues. Per the germline V gene, CDR1 is ENHRY and CDR2 is SYGVKD. The J segment lost 7 bases and the V segment lost 3 bases, leaving 7 bases of the junction unmatched.